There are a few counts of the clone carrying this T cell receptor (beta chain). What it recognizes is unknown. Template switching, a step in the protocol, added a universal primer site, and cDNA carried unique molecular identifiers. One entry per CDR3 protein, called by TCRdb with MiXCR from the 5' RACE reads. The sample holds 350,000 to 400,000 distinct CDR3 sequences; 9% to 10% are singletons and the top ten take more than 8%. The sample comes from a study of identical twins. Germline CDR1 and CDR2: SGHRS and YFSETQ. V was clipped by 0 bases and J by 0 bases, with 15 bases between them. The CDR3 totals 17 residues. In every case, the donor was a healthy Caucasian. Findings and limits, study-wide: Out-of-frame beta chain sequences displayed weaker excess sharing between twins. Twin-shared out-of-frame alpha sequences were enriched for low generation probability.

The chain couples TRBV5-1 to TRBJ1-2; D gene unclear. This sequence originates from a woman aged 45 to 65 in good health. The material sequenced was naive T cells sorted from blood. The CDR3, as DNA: TGCGCCAGCAGCTTGGCTCCGGCAGGCGCGGCTAACTATGGCTACACCTTC. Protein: CASSLAPAGAANYGYTF.